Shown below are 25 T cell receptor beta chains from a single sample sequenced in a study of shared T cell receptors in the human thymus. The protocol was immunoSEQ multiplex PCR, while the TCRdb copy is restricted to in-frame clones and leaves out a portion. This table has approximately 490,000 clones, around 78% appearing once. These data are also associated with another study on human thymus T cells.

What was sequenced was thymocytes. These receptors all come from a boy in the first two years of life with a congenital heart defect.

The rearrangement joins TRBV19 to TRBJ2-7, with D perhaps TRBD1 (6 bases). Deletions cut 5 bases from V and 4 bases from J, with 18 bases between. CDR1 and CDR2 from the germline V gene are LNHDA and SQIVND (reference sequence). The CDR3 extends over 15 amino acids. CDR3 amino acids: CASSAPGHGNYEQYF. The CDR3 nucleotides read TGTGCCAGTAGTGCGCCGGGACACGGAAATTACGAGCAGTACTTC.

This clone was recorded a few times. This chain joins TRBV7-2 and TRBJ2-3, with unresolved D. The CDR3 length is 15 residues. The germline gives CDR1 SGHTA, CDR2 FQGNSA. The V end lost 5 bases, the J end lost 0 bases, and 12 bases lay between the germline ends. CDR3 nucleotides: TGTGCCAGCAGCGCCCCTCGGTTAAGCACAGATACGCAGTATTTT. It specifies CASSAPRLSTDTQYF.

CDR3 protein: CASSSHVGGRPSTDTQYF. For the CDR3, the DNA is TGTGCCAGCAGCTCGCATGTTGGCGGGAGGCCCAGCACAGATACGCAGTATTTT. The rearrangement links TRBV5-4 to TRBJ2-3; 8 nucleotides align to TRBD2. Germline loops: CDR1 SGHNT, CDR2 YYREEE (reference sequence). The CDR3 consists of 18 residues. Unmatched junction bases numbered 12, after V lost 3 bases and J lost 0 bases.

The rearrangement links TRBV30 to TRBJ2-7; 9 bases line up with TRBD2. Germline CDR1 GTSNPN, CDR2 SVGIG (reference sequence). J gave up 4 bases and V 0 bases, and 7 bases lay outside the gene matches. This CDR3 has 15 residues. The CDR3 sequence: CAWSVPPSGKYEQYF. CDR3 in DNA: TGTGCCTGGAGTGTACCCCCTAGCGGGAAATACGAGCAGTACTTC.

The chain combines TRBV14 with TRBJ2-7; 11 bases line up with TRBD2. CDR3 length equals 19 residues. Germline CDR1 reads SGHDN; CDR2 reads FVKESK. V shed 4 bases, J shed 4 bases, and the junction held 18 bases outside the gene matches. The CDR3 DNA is TGTGCCAGCAGCCCGACTTCCTTAGCGGGAGGGCCGGTCGTTTACGAGCAGTACTTC. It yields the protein CASSPTSLAGGPVVYEQYF. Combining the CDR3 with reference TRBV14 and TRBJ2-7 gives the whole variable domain EAGVTQFPSHSVIEKGQTVTLRCDPISGHDNLYWYRRVMGKEIKFLLHFVKESKQDESGMPNNRFLAERTGGTYSTLKVQPAELEDSGVYFCASSPTSLAGGPVVYEQYFGPGTRLTVT.

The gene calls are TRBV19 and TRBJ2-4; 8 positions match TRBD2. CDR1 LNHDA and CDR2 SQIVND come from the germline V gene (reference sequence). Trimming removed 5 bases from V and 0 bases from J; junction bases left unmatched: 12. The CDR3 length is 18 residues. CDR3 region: CASSYGFREGGAKNIQYF. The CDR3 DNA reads TGTGCCAGTAGTTATGGGTTCCGGGAGGGAGGAGCCAAAAACATTCAGTACTTC. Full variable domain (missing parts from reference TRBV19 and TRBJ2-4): DGGITQSPKYLFRKEGQNVTLSCEQNLNHDAMYWYRQDPGQGLRLIYYSQIVNDFQKGDIAEGYSVSREKKESFPLTVTSAQKNPTAFYLCASSYGFREGGAKNIQYFGAGTRLSVL.

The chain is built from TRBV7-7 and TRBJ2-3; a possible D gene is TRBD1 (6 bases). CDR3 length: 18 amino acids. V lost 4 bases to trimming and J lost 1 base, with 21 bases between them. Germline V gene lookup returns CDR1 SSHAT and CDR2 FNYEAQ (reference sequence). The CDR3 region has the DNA TGTGCCAGCAGCTCCGGGACACCCCAGTGGGTAGGCACAGATACGCAGTATTTT. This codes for CASSSGTPQWVGTDTQYF.

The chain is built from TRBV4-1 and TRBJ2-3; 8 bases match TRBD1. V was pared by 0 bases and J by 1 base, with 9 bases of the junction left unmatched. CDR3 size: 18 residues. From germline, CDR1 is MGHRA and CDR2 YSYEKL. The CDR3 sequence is CASSQDYSDRARTDTQYF. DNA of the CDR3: TGCGCCAGCAGCCAAGATTATTCGGACAGGGCGCGCACAGATACGCAGTATTTT.

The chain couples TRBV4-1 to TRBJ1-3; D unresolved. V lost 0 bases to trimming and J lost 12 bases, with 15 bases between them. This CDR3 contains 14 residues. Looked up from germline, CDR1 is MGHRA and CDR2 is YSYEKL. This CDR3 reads CASSQDAPNPVIYF. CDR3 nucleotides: TGCGCCAGCAGCCAAGATGCCCCAAACCCAGTCATATATTTT.

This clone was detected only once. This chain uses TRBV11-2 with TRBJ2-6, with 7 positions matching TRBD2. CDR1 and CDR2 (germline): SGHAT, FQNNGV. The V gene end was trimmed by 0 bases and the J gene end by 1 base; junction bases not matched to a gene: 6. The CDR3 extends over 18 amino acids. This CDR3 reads CASSLDRGRESGANVLTF. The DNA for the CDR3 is TGTGCCAGCAGCTTAGATCGAGGGAGGGAATCTGGGGCCAACGTCCTGACTTTC. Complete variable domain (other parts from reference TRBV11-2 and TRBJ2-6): EAGVAQSPRYKIIEKRQSVAFWCNPISGHATLYWYQQILGQGPKLLIQFQNNGVVDDSQLPKDRFSAERLKGVDSTLKIQPAKLEDSAVYLCASSLDRGRESGANVLTFGAGSRLTVL.

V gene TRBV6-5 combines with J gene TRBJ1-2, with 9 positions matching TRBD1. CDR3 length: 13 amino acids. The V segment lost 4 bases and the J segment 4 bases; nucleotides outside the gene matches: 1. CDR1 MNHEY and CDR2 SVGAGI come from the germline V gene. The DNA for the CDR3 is TGTGCCAGCAGTTGGGACAGGGTCTATGGCTACACCTTC. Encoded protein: CASSWDRVYGYTF.

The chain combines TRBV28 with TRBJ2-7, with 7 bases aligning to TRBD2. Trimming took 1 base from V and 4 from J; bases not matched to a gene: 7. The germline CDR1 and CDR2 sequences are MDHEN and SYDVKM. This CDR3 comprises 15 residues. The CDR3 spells CASSLSSGGFYEQYF. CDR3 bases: TGTGCCAGCAGTTTATCTAGCGGAGGGTTTTACGAGCAGTACTTC.

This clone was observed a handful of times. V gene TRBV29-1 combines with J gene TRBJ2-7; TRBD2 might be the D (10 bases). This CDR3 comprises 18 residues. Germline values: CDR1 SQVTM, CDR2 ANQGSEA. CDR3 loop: CRVGGGQGEREGAYEQYF. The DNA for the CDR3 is TGCAGGGTGGGGGGGGGACAGGGAGAGCGGGAGGGGGCCTACGAGCAGTACTTC.

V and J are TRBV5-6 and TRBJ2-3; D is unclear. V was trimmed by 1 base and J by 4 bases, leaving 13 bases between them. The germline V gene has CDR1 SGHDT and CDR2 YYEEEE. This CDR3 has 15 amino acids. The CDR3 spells CASSLRRLEADTQYF. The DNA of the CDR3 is TGTGCCAGCAGCTTGCGTCGCCTTGAGGCAGATACGCAGTATTTT.

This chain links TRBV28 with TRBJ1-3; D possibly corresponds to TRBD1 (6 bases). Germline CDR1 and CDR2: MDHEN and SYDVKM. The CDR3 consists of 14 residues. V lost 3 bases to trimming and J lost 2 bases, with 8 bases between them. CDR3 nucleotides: TGTGCCAGCAGTTTCGCAGGGGCTGGAAACACCATATATTTT. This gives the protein CASSFAGAGNTIYF.

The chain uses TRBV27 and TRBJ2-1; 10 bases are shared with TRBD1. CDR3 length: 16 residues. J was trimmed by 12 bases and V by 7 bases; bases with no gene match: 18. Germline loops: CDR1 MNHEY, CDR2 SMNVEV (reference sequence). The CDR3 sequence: CASTPGGGQGSMGQFF. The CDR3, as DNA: TGTGCCAGCACCCCCGGGGGGGGACAGGGGTCTATGGGGCAGTTCTTC.

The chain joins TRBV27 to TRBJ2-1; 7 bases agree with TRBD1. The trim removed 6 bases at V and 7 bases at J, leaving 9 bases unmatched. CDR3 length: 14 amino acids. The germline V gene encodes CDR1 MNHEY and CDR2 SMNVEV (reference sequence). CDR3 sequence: CASRPQGSLNEQFF. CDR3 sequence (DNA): TGTGCCAGCAGGCCACAGGGGAGTTTGAATGAGCAGTTCTTC.

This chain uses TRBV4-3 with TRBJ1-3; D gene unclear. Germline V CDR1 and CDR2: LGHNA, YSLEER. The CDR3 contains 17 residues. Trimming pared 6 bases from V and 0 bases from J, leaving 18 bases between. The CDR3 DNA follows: TGCGCCAGCAGACCCACCTTAAGGAGGGCCTCTGGAAACACCATATATTTT. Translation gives CASRPTLRRASGNTIYF.

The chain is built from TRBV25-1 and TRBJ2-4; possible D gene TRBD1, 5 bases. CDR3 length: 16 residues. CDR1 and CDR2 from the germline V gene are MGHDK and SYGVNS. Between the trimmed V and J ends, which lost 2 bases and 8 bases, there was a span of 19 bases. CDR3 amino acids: CASSEKGQGGCHIQYF. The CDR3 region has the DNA TGTGCCAGCAGTGAAAAAGGGCAGGGTGGTTGTCACATTCAGTACTTC.

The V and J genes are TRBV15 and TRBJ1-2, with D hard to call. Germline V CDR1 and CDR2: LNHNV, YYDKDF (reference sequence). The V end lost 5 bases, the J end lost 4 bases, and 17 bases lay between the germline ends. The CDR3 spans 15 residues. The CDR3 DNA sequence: TGTGCCACCAGCGGAGTCCTGGGCGTTGGCTATGGCTACACCTTC. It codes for CATSGVLGVGYGYTF.

This CDR3 reads CAWSVMRLSNTIYF. The DNA of the CDR3 is TGTGCCTGGAGTGTAATGCGGTTGTCGAACACCATATATTTT. This chain uses TRBV30 with TRBJ1-3; D remains ambiguous. Germline V gene sequence: CDR1 GTSNPN, CDR2 SVGIG (reference sequence). The CDR3 length is 14 residues. With 0 bases removed from V and 7 bases from J, the gap between germline ends came to 13 bases. Based on the CDR3 plus reference TRBV30 and TRBJ1-3, the full variable domain is SQTIHQWPATLVQPVGSPLSLECTVEGTSNPNLYWYRQAAGRGLQLLFYSVGIGQISSEVPQNLSASRPQDRQFILSSKKLLLSDSGFYLCAWSVMRLSNTIYFGEGSWLTVV.

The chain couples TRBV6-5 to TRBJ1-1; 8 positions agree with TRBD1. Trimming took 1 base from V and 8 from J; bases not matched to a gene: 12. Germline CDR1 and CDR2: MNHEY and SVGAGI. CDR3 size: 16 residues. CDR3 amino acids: CASSYWLGQDQSEAFF. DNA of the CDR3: TGTGCCAGCAGTTACTGGTTGGGACAGGACCAAAGCGAAGCTTTCTTT.

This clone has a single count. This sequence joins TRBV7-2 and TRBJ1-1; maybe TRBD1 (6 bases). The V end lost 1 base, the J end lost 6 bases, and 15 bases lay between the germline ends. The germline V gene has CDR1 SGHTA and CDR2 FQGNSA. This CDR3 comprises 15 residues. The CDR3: CASSLVGARSAEAFF. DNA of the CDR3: TGTGCCAGCAGCTTAGTGGGGGCGAGGTCGGCTGAAGCTTTCTTT.

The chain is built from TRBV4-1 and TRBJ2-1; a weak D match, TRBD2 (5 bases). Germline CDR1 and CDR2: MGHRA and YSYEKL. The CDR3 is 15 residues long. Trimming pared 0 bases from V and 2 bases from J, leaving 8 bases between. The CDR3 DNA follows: TGCGCCAGCAGCCAAGAGGACTGGCCCTACAATGAGCAGTTCTTC. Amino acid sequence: CASSQEDWPYNEQFF.

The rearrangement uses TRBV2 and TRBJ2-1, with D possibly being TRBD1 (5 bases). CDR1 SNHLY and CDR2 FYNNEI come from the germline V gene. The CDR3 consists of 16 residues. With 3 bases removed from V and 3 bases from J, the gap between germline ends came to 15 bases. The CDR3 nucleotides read TGTGCCAGCAGTGAGGCAGCCCCCCAGGGCTACAATGAGCAGTTCTTC. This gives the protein CASSEAAPQGYNEQFF.